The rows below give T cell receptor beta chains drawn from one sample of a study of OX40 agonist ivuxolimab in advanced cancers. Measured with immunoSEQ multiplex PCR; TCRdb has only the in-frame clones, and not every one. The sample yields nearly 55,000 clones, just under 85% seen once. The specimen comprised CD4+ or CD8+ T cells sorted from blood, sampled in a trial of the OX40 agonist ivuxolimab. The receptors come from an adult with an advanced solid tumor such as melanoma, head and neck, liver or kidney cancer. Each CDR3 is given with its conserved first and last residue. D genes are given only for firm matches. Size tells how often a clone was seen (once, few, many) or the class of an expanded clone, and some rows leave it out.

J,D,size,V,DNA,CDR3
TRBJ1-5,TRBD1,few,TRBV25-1,TGTGCCAGCAGCCTGACAGGGAGCAATCAGCCCCAGCATTTT,CASSLTGSNQPQHF
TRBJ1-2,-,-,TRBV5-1,TGCGCCAGCAGCTTGGCAACAGCAACAAGTTATGGCTACACCTTC,CASSLATATSYGYTF
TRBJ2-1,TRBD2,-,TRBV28,TGTGCCAGCAGTCGGGACGAAGTTAGCGGGAGAAGCCCTAGTGAGCAGTTCTTC,CASSRDEVSGRSPSEQFF
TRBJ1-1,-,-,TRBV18,TGTGCCAGCTCACCAGAGAGGGGCACTGAAGCTTTCTTT,CASSPERGTEAFF
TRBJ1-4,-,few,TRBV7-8,TGTGCCAGCAGCTTAAGGACTGGGTTCACAACTAATGAAAAACTGTTTTTT,CASSLRTGFTTNEKLFF
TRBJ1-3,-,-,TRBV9,TGTGCCAGCAACGTCGAGGGAGCGACCAACACCATATATTTT,CASNVEGATNTIYF
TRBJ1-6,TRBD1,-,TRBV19,TGTGCCAGTAGTATAGACCGGGACAGGGGTTCACCCCTCCACTTT,CASSIDRDRGSPLHF
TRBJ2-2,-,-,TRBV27,TGTGCCAGCAGTTCCCGGGACAAACTCACCGGGGAGCTGTTTTTT,CASSSRDKLTGELFF
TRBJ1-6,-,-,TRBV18,TGTGCCAGCTCACCACAGGGTGGTAATTCACCCCTCCACTTT,CASSPQGGNSPLHF
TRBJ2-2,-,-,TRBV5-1,TGCGCCAGCAGCTTTGAGGACAGTCGGACCGGGGAGCTGTTTTTT,CASSFEDSRTGELFF
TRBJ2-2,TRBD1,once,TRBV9,TGTGCCAGCAGCCCCCGCGACAGGGGGTCGAACACCGGGGAGCTGTTTTTT,CASSPRDRGSNTGELFF
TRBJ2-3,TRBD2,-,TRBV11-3,TGTGCCAGCAGCTTAGCTAGCGGGAGCACAGATACGCAGTATTTT,CASSLASGSTDTQYF
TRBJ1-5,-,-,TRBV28,TGTGCCAGCAGTTCTCGGCAGGGAGGTGTTCAGCCCCAGCATTTT,CASSSRQGGVQPQHF
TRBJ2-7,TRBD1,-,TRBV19,TGTGCCAGTAGTATCAATAGGGACAGCTACGAGCAGTACTTC,CASSINRDSYEQYF
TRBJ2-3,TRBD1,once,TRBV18,TGTGCCAGCTCACCCGGCGGGGGACAGGGAGGTTCAGATACGCAGTATTTT,CASSPGGGQGGSDTQYF
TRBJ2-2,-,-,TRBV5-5,TGTGCCAGCAGCTCGGACATGTCTAGGACCGGGGAGCTGTTTTTT,CASSSDMSRTGELFF
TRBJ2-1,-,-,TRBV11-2,TGTGCCAGCAGCTTAGTATTCTCGAATGAGCAGTTCTTC,CASSLVFSNEQFF
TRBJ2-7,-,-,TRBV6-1,TGTGCCAGCAGTGAAGGGGTCAGCTTAGGGCGGCAGTACTTC,CASSEGVSLGRQYF
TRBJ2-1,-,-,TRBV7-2,TGTGCCAGCAGTTTAAACCCCGTTCCTACAGGATCCTACAATGAGCAGTTCTTC,CASSLNPVPTGSYNEQFF
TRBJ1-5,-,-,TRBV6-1,TGTGCCAGCTCCTACAGGGAAAATCAGCCCCAGCATTTT,CASSYRENQPQHF
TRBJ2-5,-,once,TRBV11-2,TGTGCCAGCAGCTCAGGATGGGGGGACCGGGAGACCCAGTACTTC,CASSSGWGDRETQYF
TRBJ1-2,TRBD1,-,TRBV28,TGTGCCAGCGGGGACAGTCGCTTCTATGGCTACACCTTC,CASGDSRFYGYTF
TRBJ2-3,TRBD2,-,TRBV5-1,TGCGCCAGCAGCCCAAGGGGGACTAGCGGAGCTAGCACAGATACGCAGTATTTT,CASSPRGTSGASTDTQYF
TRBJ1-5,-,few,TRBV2,TGTGCCAGCATGACAGGTGTGGATCAGCCCCAGCATTTT,CASMTGVDQPQHF
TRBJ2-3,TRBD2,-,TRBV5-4,TGTGCCACAGAGGGACTAGCGGGAGGAAAAGATACGCAGTATTTT,CATEGLAGGKDTQYF
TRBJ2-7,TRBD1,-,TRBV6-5,TGTGCCAGCAGAGGACAGGGCGCCTACGAGCAGTACTTC,CASRGQGAYEQYF
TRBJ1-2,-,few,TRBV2,TGTGCCAGCAGTGAGGGGGGGGACTATGGCTACACCTTC,CASSEGGDYGYTF
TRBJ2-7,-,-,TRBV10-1,TGCGCCAGCAGTGAGTGGGGGTCCTACGAGCAGTACTTC,CASSEWGSYEQYF
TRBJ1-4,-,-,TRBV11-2,TGTGCCAGCAGCTTAGATAGAGCGATGAGTGAAAAACTGTTTTTT,CASSLDRAMSEKLFF
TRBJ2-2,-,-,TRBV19,TGTGCCAGTAGTAGAAATGGCGAGGGGACCGGGGAGCTGTTTTTT,CASSRNGEGTGELFF
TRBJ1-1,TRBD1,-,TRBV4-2,TGTGCCAGCAGCCGAAACCAGGGGGATCTGAACACTGAAGCTTTCTTT,CASSRNQGDLNTEAFF
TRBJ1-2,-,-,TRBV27,TGTGCCAGCAGTCCACTATACGAAGGGGACCGGTGGGGCTACACCTTC,CASSPLYEGDRWGYTF
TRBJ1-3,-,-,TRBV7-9,TGTGCCAGCAGCTTAGCTGGAAACACCATATATTTT,CASSLAGNTIYF
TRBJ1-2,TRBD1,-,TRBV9,TGTGCCAGCAGCGGCGGGACAGATTATGGCTACACCTTC,CASSGGTDYGYTF
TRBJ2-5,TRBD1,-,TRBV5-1,TGCGCCAGCAGCTTGCAGGACAGGGGGCAGCCCCAACATGAGACCCAGTACTTC,CASSLQDRGQPQHETQYF
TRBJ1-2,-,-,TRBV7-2,TGTGCCAGCAGCCAGGGCTTTAACTATGGCTACACCTTC,CASSQGFNYGYTF
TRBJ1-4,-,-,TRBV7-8,TGTGCCAGCAGCTATCTACAGGGTAATGAAAAACTGTTTTTT,CASSYLQGNEKLFF
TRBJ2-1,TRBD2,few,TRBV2,TGTGCCAGCAGTGAAGACCTAACTAGCTGGGCGGGAGGCTACAATGAGCAGTTCTTC,CASSEDLTSWAGGYNEQFF
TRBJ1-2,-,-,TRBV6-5,TGTGCCAGCACAACCCAAAACTATGGCTACACCTTC,CASTTQNYGYTF
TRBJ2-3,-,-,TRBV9,TGTGCCAGCAGCCCTCAGACAGATACGCAGTATTTT,CASSPQTDTQYF
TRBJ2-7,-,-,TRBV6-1,TGTGCCAGCAGTTTTCTCTACGAGCAGTACTTC,CASSFLYEQYF
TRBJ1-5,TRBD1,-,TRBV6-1,TGTGCCCATGGACAGGCCCCGCAGCCCCAGCATTTT,CAHGQAPQPQHF
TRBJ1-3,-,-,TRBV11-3,TGTGCCAGCAGCTTAGCTTGGCAGAGATGTGGAAACACCATATATTTT,CASSLAWQRCGNTIYF
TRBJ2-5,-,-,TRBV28,TGTGCCAGCATTTCGGCAGGGAGAGGTGAGACCCAGTACTTC,CASISAGRGETQYF
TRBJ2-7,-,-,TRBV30,TGTGCCTGGAGTTTTAAGGGGTCCTACGAGCAGTACTTC,CAWSFKGSYEQYF